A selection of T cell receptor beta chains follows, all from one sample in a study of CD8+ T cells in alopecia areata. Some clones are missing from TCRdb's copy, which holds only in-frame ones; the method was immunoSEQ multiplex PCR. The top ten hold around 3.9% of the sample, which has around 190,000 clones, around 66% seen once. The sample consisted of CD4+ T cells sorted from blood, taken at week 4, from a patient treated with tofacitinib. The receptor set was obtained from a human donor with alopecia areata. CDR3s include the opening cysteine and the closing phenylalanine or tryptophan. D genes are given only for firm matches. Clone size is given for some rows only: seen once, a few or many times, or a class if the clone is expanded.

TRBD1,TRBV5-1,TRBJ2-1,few,TGCGCCAGCAGCGTTATTGCGGGACAGGGCCTTTACAATGAGCAGTTCTTC,CASSVIAGQGLYNEQFF
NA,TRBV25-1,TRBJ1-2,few,TGTGCCAGCAGAGAAGGGGACTATGGCTACACCTTC,CASREGDYGYTF
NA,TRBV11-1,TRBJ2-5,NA,TGTGCCAGCAGCTTAGAGCAGGGAAGGTGGGAGACCCAGTACTTC,CASSLEQGRWETQYF
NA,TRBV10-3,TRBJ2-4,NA,TGTGCCATCAGTGAATCGGAAAACATTCAGTACTTC,CAISESENIQYF
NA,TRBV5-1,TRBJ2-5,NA,TGCGCCAGCAGCTTGGCCGAGGGAGGATGGAAGACCCAGTACTTC,CASSLAEGGWKTQYF
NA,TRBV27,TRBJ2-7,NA,TGTGCCAGCAGTGCAGGTCTGGTTCGGGGCACTCCCTACGAGCAGTACTTC,CASSAGLVRGTPYEQYF
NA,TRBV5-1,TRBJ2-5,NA,TGCGCCAGCAGCTTTGGAGCGTACCAAGAGACCCAGTACTTC,CASSFGAYQETQYF
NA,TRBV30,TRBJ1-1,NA,TGTGCCTGGAGTGTACCTCGCACGCCTTTCTTT,CAWSVPRTPFF
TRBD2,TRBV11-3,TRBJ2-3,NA,TGTGCCAGCAGCTTGGGACTAAACACAGATACGCAGTATTTT,CASSLGLNTDTQYF
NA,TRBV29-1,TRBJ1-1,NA,TGCAGCCTCTCAGGAGGGCCGAACACTGAAGCTTTCTTT,CSLSGGPNTEAFF
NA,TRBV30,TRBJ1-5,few,TGTGCCTGGGGACCTAGCAATCAGCCCCAGCATTTT,CAWGPSNQPQHF
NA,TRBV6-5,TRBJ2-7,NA,TGTGCCAGCACCCTGGGGGGTACCTCCTACGAGCAGTACTTC,CASTLGGTSYEQYF
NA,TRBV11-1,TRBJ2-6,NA,TGTGCCAGCAGCCCCACCTCGTGGGGTACGGCTGGGGCCAACGTCCTGACTTTC,CASSPTSWGTAGANVLTF
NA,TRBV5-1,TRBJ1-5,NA,TGCGCCAGCAGCCCCAGGGGCGGGAGTCAGCCCCAGCATTTT,CASSPRGGSQPQHF
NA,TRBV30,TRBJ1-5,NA,TGTGCCTGGAGTGTCGGCGTCAATCAGCCCCAGCATTTT,CAWSVGVNQPQHF
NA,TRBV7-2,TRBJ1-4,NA,TGTGCCAGCAGCTTATCCCCTGGAAGTCCTGAAAAACTGTTTTTT,CASSLSPGSPEKLFF
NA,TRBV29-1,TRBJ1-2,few,TGCAGCGTTGAAGGGCAGGCCAGGTCTCGGTACACCTTC,CSVEGQARSRYTF
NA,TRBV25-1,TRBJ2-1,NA,TGTGCCAGCAGTGAAAAGATAGCGGCTTACAATGAGCAGTTCTTC,CASSEKIAAYNEQFF
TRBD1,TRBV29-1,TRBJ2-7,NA,TGCAGCGTAGGACAGGGGGCAGGAGGAGAGCAGTACTTC,CSVGQGAGGEQYF
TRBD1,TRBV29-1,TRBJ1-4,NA,TGCAGCGTTGGTGGGGGACAGTTTAATGAAAAACTGTTTTTT,CSVGGGQFNEKLFF
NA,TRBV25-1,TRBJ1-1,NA,TGTGCCAGCAGGGCAGGGAACGCTGAAGCTTTCTTT,CASRAGNAEAFF